The 30 T cell receptor beta chains reported below all come from one sample, sequenced in a study of blood T cell repertoires in COVID-19. Repertoires were generated with immunoSEQ multiplex PCR, while TCRdb's copy carries only in-frame clones and drops some. The sample lists hundreds of thousands of clones, around nine tenths seen once, with 6.2% in the top ten. Specimen: peripheral blood. These TCRs come from a man in his sixties who had recovered from COVID-19.

The chain is built from TRBV5-5 and TRBJ1-1, with a possible D match to TRBD1 (6 bases). This CDR3 spans 15 amino acids. V gave up 3 bases and J gave up 1 base, with 13 bases separating them. From germline, CDR1 is SGHKS and CDR2 YYEKEE (reference sequence). CDR3 in amino acids: CASSSTGQRNTEAFF. The CDR3 nucleotides read TGTGCCAGCAGCTCGACTGGACAGCGGAACACTGAAGCTTTCTTT.

J is TRBJ2-5 and V is TRBV28; 13 nucleotides match TRBD2. Germline CDR1 MDHEN, CDR2 SYDVKM. Losses at the gene ends were 6 bases for V and 4 bases for J; bases not matched to a gene: 14. The CDR3 sequence is 18 residues long. The DNA of the CDR3 is TGTGCCAGCAGCCCCACATTTGGGACTAGCGGGGCCCCAGAGACCCAGTACTTC. Amino acids: CASSPTFGTSGAPETQYF.

CDR3 protein: CASSSWTSGRSYEQYF. In DNA, the CDR3 is TGTGCCAGCAGCTCGTGGACTAGCGGGAGATCCTACGAGCAGTACTTC. This chain uses TRBV5-4 with TRBJ2-7; 13 nucleotides agree with TRBD2. Germline V gene lookup returns CDR1 SGHNT and CDR2 YYREEE (reference sequence). With V trimmed by 3 bases and J by 1 base, 4 bases remained unmatched. The CDR3 length is 16 residues.

This clone appeared a few times. The rearrangement joins TRBV3-1 (or the pseudogene TRBV3-2) to TRBJ1-2, with D possibly being TRBD1 (5 bases). Trimming took off 1 base at V and 5 bases at J, with 11 bases between the two ends. Germline V CDR1 and CDR2: LGHDT, YNNKEL (reference sequence). This CDR3 comprises 14 residues. The CDR3 sequence is CASSQGSGMYGYTF. CDR3 coding DNA: TGTGCCAGCAGCCAAGGGTCAGGGATGTATGGCTACACCTTC.

In its sample, this clone was seen a few times. The chain links TRBV7-3 to TRBJ2-1, with 9 bases matching TRBD2. The V gene end was trimmed by 5 bases and the J gene end by 7 bases; junction bases not matched to a gene: 6. This CDR3 spans 14 amino acids. From germline, CDR1 is SGHTA and CDR2 FQGTGA. The CDR3 DNA is TGTGCCAGCAGCATCATAGCGGGGGAAAATGAGCAGTTCTTC. Protein product: CASSIIAGENEQFF.

The rearrangement links TRBV5-4 to TRBJ2-5; 8 nucleotides line up with TRBD1. The CDR3 totals 15 residues. CDR1 and CDR2 (germline): SGHNT, YYREEE (reference sequence). V trimming: 5 bases; J trimming: 6 bases; junction bases outside the gene matches: 12. The CDR3 spells CASSLNRGIRQTQYF. DNA of the CDR3: TGTGCCAGCAGTCTTAACAGGGGGATAAGGCAGACCCAGTACTTC.

The rearrangement uses TRBV19 and TRBJ1-5, with D possibly being TRBD1 (5 bases). CDR1 LNHDA and CDR2 SQIVND come from the germline V gene (reference sequence). This CDR3 has 14 amino acids. Trimming cost V 4 bases and J 4 bases, with 11 bases left between them. CDR3 DNA sequence: TGTGCCAGTAGTAGGGCAGGGACTAATCAGCCCCAGCATTTT. Translated: CASSRAGTNQPQHF.

The chain is built from TRBV6-6 and TRBJ2-7; 13 bases align to TRBD2. Germline V gene lookup returns CDR1 MNHNY and CDR2 SVGAGI (reference sequence). V gave up 5 bases and J gave up 0 bases; unmatched junction bases: 10. This CDR3 comprises 18 residues. In DNA, the CDR3 is TGTGCCAGCAGTCTTACTGGACTAGCGGGGGCGAGCTCCTACGAGCAGTACTTC. The encoded protein is CASSLTGLAGASSYEQYF.

For this clone: Other nucleotide sequences from this sample produce the same CDR3. V gene TRBV14 combines with J gene TRBJ1-2; D unclear. This CDR3 spans 13 amino acids. Looked up from germline, CDR1 is SGHDN and CDR2 is FVKESK. V gave up 0 bases and J gave up 5 bases, with 7 bases separating them. As DNA, the CDR3 is TGTGCCAGCAGCCAAGATCGAGAGTATGGCTACACCTTC. Its translation is CASSQDREYGYTF.

The chain is built from TRBV12-5 and TRBJ2-7, with D possibly matching TRBD1 (5 bases). In germline, CDR1 is LGHNT, CDR2 FRNRAP. The CDR3 consists of 16 residues. V was cut by 0 bases and J by 0 bases, with 12 bases left in between. CDR3 residues: CASGLVVAGHSYEQYF. Here the CDR3 DNA reads TGTGCTAGTGGTTTGGTAGTAGCAGGGCACTCCTACGAGCAGTACTTC.

The CDR3 region has the DNA TGTGCCAGCAGCTTAGGGTCAGCGGGAGATTTAGAGACCCAGTACTTC. It translates to CASSLGSAGDLETQYF. The rearrangement links TRBV7-9 to TRBJ2-5; 8 bases match TRBD2. CDR1 SEHNR and CDR2 FQNEAQ come from the germline V gene (reference sequence). The CDR3 runs to 16 residues. Trimming at V came to 1 base and at J to 4 bases, leaving 8 bases not matched to a gene.

The J gene is TRBJ2-2, the V gene TRBV27; 10 bases align to TRBD2. V lost 6 bases to trimming and J lost 3 bases; unmatched junction nucleotides: 13. Germline V lookup: CDR1 MNHEY, CDR2 SMNVEV (reference sequence). This CDR3 is built from 18 residues. CDR3 sequence (DNA): TGTGCCAGCAGAAATCGCGGAGCGGGAGGGAGGGACACCGGGGAGCTGTTTTTT. Protein: CASRNRGAGGRDTGELFF.

This clone was recorded once. This sequence joins TRBV6-4 and TRBJ2-6, with 7 bases identical to TRBD1. This CDR3 contains 19 residues. CDR1 is MRHNA, CDR2 SNTAGT, per germline. Unmatched junction bases numbered 8, after V lost 0 bases and J lost 0 bases. CDR3 DNA sequence: TGTGCCAGCAGTGACTCGATAGGACAGGTCGGCTCTGGGGCCAACGTCCTGACTTTC. Translated: CASSDSIGQVGSGANVLTF.

This clone was seen only a few times. This chain joins TRBV5-1 and TRBJ1-4, with 7 bases lining up with TRBD1. The V gene's germline CDR1 is SGHRS and CDR2 YFSETQ. V lost 3 bases to trimming and J lost 2 bases; unmatched junction nucleotides: 1. This CDR3 has 14 residues. The CDR3, as DNA: TGCGCCAGCAGCTCGGACAGGACTAATGAAAAACTGTTTTTT. It encodes CASSSDRTNEKLFF. Full variable domain (rest looked up from reference TRBV5-1 and TRBJ1-4): KAGVTQTPRYLIKTRGQQVTLSCSPISGHRSVSWYQQTPGQGLQFLFEYFSETQRNKGNFPGRFSGRQFSNSRSEMNVSTLELGDSALYLCASSSDRTNEKLFFGSGTQLSVL.

The V call is TRBV30, the J call TRBJ1-6; TRBD1 might be the D (5 bases). Germline V gene data show CDR1 as GTSNPN and CDR2 as SVGIG (reference sequence). The V and J ends lost 3 bases and 5 bases respectively, with 17 bases between them. The CDR3 loop spans 16 amino acids. CDR3: CAWSAGQGSNNSPLHF. Written as DNA, the CDR3 is TGTGCCTGGAGCGCCGGCCAGGGTTCTAATAATTCACCCCTCCACTTT.

V and J are TRBV6-5 and TRBJ1-1; D gene unclear. Trimming removed 0 bases from V and 6 bases from J, with 14 bases in between. CDR3 length: 15 amino acids. Germline-derived CDR1 and CDR2 are MNHEY and SVGAGI. The CDR3 region has the DNA TGTGCCAGCAGTTACTCAGCCCCCTGGGAGGCTGAAGCTTTCTTT. Translation: CASSYSAPWEAEAFF.

The chain uses TRBV28 and TRBJ1-1; a possible D gene is TRBD1 (6 bases). Germline V gives CDR1 MDHEN, CDR2 SYDVKM. The CDR3 covers 14 residues. Trimming shortened V by 6 bases and J by 5 bases, and 16 bases separated the two germline ends. The CDR3 bases are TGTGCCAGCAGCCTTCAGGGGTTGGGGACTGAAGCTTTCTTT. Encoded protein: CASSLQGLGTEAFF.

The table lists this clone with a few counts. This chain links TRBV4-3 with TRBJ1-6; no clear D gene. V lost 0 bases and J lost 5, with 14 bases in between. Germline V gene data show CDR1 as LGHNA and CDR2 as YSLEER. CDR3 size: 17 residues. CDR3 residues: CASSQDRRGVNNSPLHF. The CDR3 coding sequence is TGCGCCAGCAGCCAAGATAGACGCGGAGTCAATAATTCACCCCTCCACTTT.

The V and J genes are TRBV19 and TRBJ1-6; D uncertain. Between the trimmed V and J ends, which lost 6 bases and 0 bases, there was a span of 6 bases. The CDR3 has 14 residues. Germline assignment: CDR1 LNHDA and CDR2 SQIVND (reference sequence). The CDR3 nucleotides read TGTGCCAGTAGACAGAGCTCCTATAATTCACCCCTCCACTTT. It codes for CASRQSSYNSPLHF.

The CDR3 DNA follows: TGTGCCAGCAGGAGGGGGTTTGATGGAAACACCATATATTTT. Its translation is CASRRGFDGNTIYF. The chain combines TRBV9 with TRBJ1-3; D is perhaps TRBD1 (6 bases). Germline CDR1 reads SGDLS; CDR2 reads YYNGEE. Trimming removed 5 bases from V and 3 bases from J, with 12 bases in between. The CDR3 is made up of 14 amino acids.

V and J are TRBV7-2 and TRBJ2-7; possibly TRBD1 for D (5 bases). Trimming removed 5 bases from V and 3 bases from J, with 14 bases in between. CDR3 length equals 14 residues. CDR1 and CDR2 (germline): SGHTA, FQGNSA. The CDR3 region has the DNA TGTGCCAGCAGCCACAGGACGGAAAACTACGAGCAGTACTTC. It translates to CASSHRTENYEQYF.

J is TRBJ2-1 and V is TRBV5-6, with a possible D match to TRBD2 (5 bases). The CDR3 extends over 15 amino acids. Germline CDR1 SGHDT, CDR2 YYEEEE. Trimming took off 5 bases at V and 4 bases at J, with 16 bases between the two ends. CDR3 residues: CASSLGPTGYNEQFF. DNA for the CDR3: TGTGCCAGCAGTTTAGGACCTACGGGGTACAATGAGCAGTTCTTC.

This chain links TRBV27 with TRBJ1-2; no definite D call. Between the trimmed V and J ends, which lost 3 bases and 2 bases, there was a span of 7 bases. The CDR3 is made up of 13 amino acids. CDR1 and CDR2 (germline): MNHEY, SMNVEV (reference sequence). The CDR3 loop is CASSLAQNYGYTF. The CDR3 nucleotides are TGTGCCAGCAGTTTGGCACAGAACTATGGCTACACCTTC.

The rearrangement uses TRBV5-4 and TRBJ2-3; 15 bases fit TRBD2. The J segment lost 6 bases and the V segment lost 4 bases, leaving 6 bases of the junction unmatched. This CDR3 has 16 residues. CDR1 is SGHNT and CDR2 is YYREEE in the germline V gene (reference sequence). The CDR3 coding sequence is TGTGCCAGCAGCACGGGACTAGCGGGGGGTGGGGATACGCAGTATTTT. Amino acid sequence: CASSTGLAGGGDTQYF.

The V call is TRBV6-2 or TRBV6-3, the J call TRBJ2-7, with 13 nucleotides matching TRBD2. The V gene end was trimmed by 5 bases and the J gene end by 4 bases; junction bases not matched to a gene: 2. The V gene's germline CDR1 is MNHEY and CDR2 SVGEGT. The CDR3 totals 14 residues. CDR3 loop: CASSRTSGGYEQYF. The CDR3 nucleotides are TGTGCCAGCAGTCGGACTAGCGGGGGTTACGAGCAGTACTTC.

V gene TRBV19 combines with J gene TRBJ1-1, with 10 bases identical to TRBD1. Trimming cost V 5 bases and J 0 bases; bases outside gene matches: 6. The CDR3 has 16 residues. CDR1 and CDR2 (germline): LNHDA, SQIVND (reference sequence). The CDR3 spells CASSLMGQGMNTEAFF. CDR3 bases: TGTGCCAGTAGTCTGATGGGACAGGGGATGAACACTGAAGCTTTCTTT.

In its sample, this clone was seen once. The rearrangement links TRBV19 to TRBJ2-7, with 7 nucleotides matching TRBD1. The junction had 3 bases not matched to a gene; V was cut back by 6 bases and J by 1 base. The CDR3 loop spans 13 amino acids. In germline, CDR1 is LNHDA, CDR2 SQIVND (reference sequence). In nucleotides, the CDR3 is TGTGCCAGTAGCCTGGGACAGTCCTACGAGCAGTACTTC. Amino acid sequence: CASSLGQSYEQYF.

This clone occurred a few times. The rearrangement links TRBV20-1 to TRBJ1-5, with 10 bases lining up with TRBD1. CDR1 is DFQATT, CDR2 SNEGSKA, per germline (reference sequence). The CDR3 length is 15 residues. The J segment lost 4 bases and the V segment lost 3 bases, leaving 6 bases of the junction unmatched. CDR3 DNA sequence: TGCAGTGCTAGTTCCGCGGGACAGGGGAATCAGCCCCAGCATTTT. It is translated as CSASSAGQGNQPQHF.

The chain uses TRBV5-1 and TRBJ1-4, with TRBD1 matching 10 bases. CDR1 is SGHRS, CDR2 YFSETQ, per germline. J lost 4 bases, V lost 8 bases, and 14 bases had no gene match. The CDR3 is 17 residues long. The CDR3: CARSPPGTGVINEKLFF. CDR3 sequence (DNA): TGCGCCAGGTCCCCCCCCGGGACAGGGGTTATTAATGAAAAACTGTTTTTT. Drawing the rest from reference TRBV5-1 and TRBJ1-4, the complete variable domain is KAGVTQTPRYLIKTRGQQVTLSCSPISGHRSVSWYQQTPGQGLQFLFEYFSETQRNKGNFPGRFSGRQFSNSRSEMNVSTLELGDSALYLCARSPPGTGVINEKLFFGSGTQLSVL.

This clone came up a few times. The chain uses TRBV6-6 and TRBJ2-7, with D perhaps matching TRBD1 (6 bases). Germline V gene sequence: CDR1 MNHNY, CDR2 SVGAGI (reference sequence). CDR3 length: 15 amino acids. With 4 bases removed from V and 5 bases from J, the gap between germline ends came to 18 bases. CDR3 DNA: TGTGCCAGCAGTTCTCCAGGGGTGGTTCGGAACGAGCAGTACTTC. It codes for CASSSPGVVRNEQYF.